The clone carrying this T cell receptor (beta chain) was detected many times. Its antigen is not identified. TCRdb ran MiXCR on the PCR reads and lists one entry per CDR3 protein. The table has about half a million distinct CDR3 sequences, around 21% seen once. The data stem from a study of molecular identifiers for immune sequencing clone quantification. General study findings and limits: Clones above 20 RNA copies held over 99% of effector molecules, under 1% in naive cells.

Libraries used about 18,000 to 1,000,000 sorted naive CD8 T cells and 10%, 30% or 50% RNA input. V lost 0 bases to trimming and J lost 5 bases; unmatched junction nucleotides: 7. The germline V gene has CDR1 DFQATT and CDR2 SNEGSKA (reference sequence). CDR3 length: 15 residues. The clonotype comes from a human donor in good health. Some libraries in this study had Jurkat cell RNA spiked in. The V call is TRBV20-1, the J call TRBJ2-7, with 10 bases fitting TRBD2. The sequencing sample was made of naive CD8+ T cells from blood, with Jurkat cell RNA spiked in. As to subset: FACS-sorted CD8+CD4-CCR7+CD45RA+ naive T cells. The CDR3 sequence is CSARDTSGKVHEQYF. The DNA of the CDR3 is TGCAGTGCTAGAGATACTAGCGGGAAAGTCCACGAGCAGTACTTC.